The 3 T cell receptor beta chains below come from one sample, sequenced in a study of shared clonotypes between healthy human individuals. TCRdb's table, derived via immunoSEQ multiplex PCR, lists solely in-frame clones and lacks some. The sample has about 2.3 million clones, about nine tenths seen once; the top ten hold about 0.36%. Sequencing used naive CD4+ T cells from PBMCs. Described subset: CD45RA+ positively selected. These receptors originate from a man aged 18-30 years in good health. Some clones in this sample may be carry-over from other donors' samples.

Here the CDR3 reads CASSREGSYNEQFF. The CDR3 nucleotides read TGTGCCAGCAGCCGAGAGGGCTCCTACAATGAGCAGTTCTTC. V gene TRBV11-2 combines with J gene TRBJ2-1; tentatively, D is TRBD2 (5 bases). This CDR3 has 14 amino acids. Germline V CDR1 and CDR2: SGHAT, FQNNGV. Trimming stripped 5 bases from V and 0 bases from J, with 8 bases between. The complete variable domain, with remaining parts taken from reference TRBV11-2 and TRBJ2-1, reads EAGVAQSPRYKIIEKRQSVAFWCNPISGHATLYWYQQILGQGPKLLIQFQNNGVVDDSQLPKDRFSAERLKGVDSTLKIQPAKLEDSAVYLCASSREGSYNEQFFGPGTRLTVL.

The rearrangement joins TRBV2 to TRBJ1-2; 9 bases align to TRBD1. The CDR3 runs 17 residues. Germline CDR1 is SNHLY and CDR2 is FYNNEI. V shed 3 bases, J shed 4 bases, and the junction held 12 bases outside the gene matches. CDR3 DNA: TGTGCCAGCAGTGAGAACACCGGGACAGGGACCGGCTATGGCTACACCTTC. Translating gives CASSENTGTGTGYGYTF.

V is TRBV27 and J is TRBJ2-7, with D unclear. Germline V gene lookup returns CDR1 MNHEY and CDR2 SMNVEV (reference sequence). There are 10 residues in the CDR3. Trimming stripped 10 bases from V and 7 bases from J, with 11 bases between. CDR3 sequence reads: CATSGGEQYF. DNA of the CDR3: TGTGCCACCTCGGGTGGGGAGCAGTACTTC.